What follows are 28 T cell receptor beta chains derived from one specimen sequenced in a study of T cells in Graves' hyperthyroidism and ophthalmopathy. The source material, RNA transcripts, was used to amplify TCR beta CDR3 regions. RT-PCR in the first round (using the HTBI primer set) targeted the TCR CDR3. Via MiXCR, TCRdb re-called the multiplex PCR reads, giving one row per CDR3 protein. The sample lists 300,000 to 450,000 distinct CDR3 sequences; around a sixth were seen once. The material sequenced was blood. These receptors originate from a young woman with Graves' hyperthyroidism that later progressed to Graves' ophthalmopathy.

This clonotype was counted between two and nine times. The rearrangement uses TRBV6-1 and TRBJ2-1; TRBD1 aligns across 9 bases. Germline V CDR1 and CDR2: MNHNS, SASEGT. CDR3 length: 14 amino acids. V trimming: 6 bases; J trimming: 5 bases; junction bases outside the gene matches: 5. In nucleotides, the CDR3 is TGTGCCAGCAGCCGGGACAGGGACGACAATGAGCAGTTCTTC. As protein: CASSRDRDDNEQFF.

The table lists this clonotype with a few counts. This chain connects TRBV9 to TRBJ2-1; 9 bases agree with TRBD2. V gave up 0 bases and J gave up 4 bases; unmatched junction bases: 2. Germline V gene data show CDR1 as SGDLS and CDR2 as YYNGEE. CDR3 size: 15 residues. CDR3 amino acids: CASSVGLAEYNEQFF. The CDR3 DNA sequence: TGTGCCAGCAGCGTAGGACTAGCGGAGTACAATGAGCAGTTCTTC. The whole variable domain, remainder taken from reference TRBV9 and TRBJ2-1, is DSGVTQTPKHLITATGQRVTLRCSPRSGDLSVYWYQQSLDQGLQFLIQYYNGEERAKGNILERFSAQQFPDLHSELNLSSLELGDSALYFCASSVGLAEYNEQFFGPGTRLTVL.

Ten or more counts support this clonotype. The gene calls are TRBV3-1 and TRBJ2-1; 13 positions agree with TRBD2. Germline trimming cut 3 bases from V and 6 bases from J; bases unmatched to any gene: 2. This CDR3 comprises 15 residues. In germline, CDR1 is LGHDT, CDR2 YNNKEL (reference sequence). The CDR3 nucleotides are TGTGCCAGCAGCCAGGGACTAGCGGGGCTCAATGAGCAGTTCTTC. This translates into CASSQGLAGLNEQFF.

This clonotype has a count of ten or more. The CDR3 is CAISDPNVRDTEAFF. CDR3 in DNA: TGTGCCATCAGTGACCCTAACGTCAGGGACACTGAAGCTTTCTTT. V and J are TRBV10-3 and TRBJ1-1, with D possibly matching TRBD1 (5 bases). The V gene lost 3 bases and the J gene lost 3 bases, with 14 bases spanning the gap. The germline CDR1 and CDR2 sequences are ENHRY and SYGVKD. The CDR3 consists of 15 residues.

On this clonotype itself: A read error may account for a junction end that differs from germline. This chain connects TRBV5-1 to TRBJ2-1; 10 bases match TRBD2. CDR3 length equals 16 residues. CDR1 is SGHRS, CDR2 YFSETQ, per germline. In nucleotides, the CDR3 is TGTGCCAGCAGCGTAGGGAGCGGGAGGGCTCGGAATGAGCAGTTCTTC. Protein product: CASSVGSGRARNEQFF. The full variable domain, in which reference TRBV5-1 and TRBJ2-1 provide the parts outside the CDR3, is KAGVTQTPRYLIKTRGQQVTLSCSPISGHRSVSWYQQTPGQGLQFLFEYFSETQRNKGNFPGRFSGRQFSNSRSEMNVSTLELGDSALYLCASSVGSGRARNEQFFGPGTRLTVL.

This clonotype has just a few counts. The V gene is TRBV16, the J gene TRBJ1-6, with unresolved D. Trimming removed 2 bases at V and 7 bases at J, with 27 bases between. The V gene's germline CDR1 is KGHSY and CDR2 FQNENV. The CDR3 is 20 amino acids. The CDR3 DNA follows: TGTGCCAGCAGCCAAGACTTGGGAGACGTTTTGGGATGGGGAAATTCACCCCTCCACTTT. It encodes CASSQDLGDVLGWGNSPLHF.

As to this clonotype: This sequence may be a read error, since a much larger clone differs from it by one base. The CDR3 protein is CASSATSAYSYEQFF. DNA of the CDR3: TGTGCCAGCAGCGCTACTAGCGCGTACTCCTACGAGCAGTTCTTC. This chain joins TRBV7-9 and TRBJ2-7; 7 bases agree with TRBD2. TRBJ2-1 matches the DNA end more closely, so the J call is doubtful. The length of the CDR3 is 15 residues. The germline CDR1 and CDR2 sequences are SEHNR and FQNEAQ (reference sequence).

This clonotype has a count of ten or more. The chain recombines TRBV25-1 with TRBJ2-7; 8 positions agree with TRBD2. Germline loops: CDR1 MGHDK, CDR2 SYGVNS. J was trimmed by 1 base and V by 6 bases; bases with no gene match: 14. The CDR3 spans 17 residues. CDR3 residues: CASSELGSTSGSYEQYF. CDR3 DNA: TGTGCCAGCAGCGAGCTCGGGTCTACTAGCGGATCCTACGAGCAGTACTTC.

This clonotype was picked up a small number of times. A clone one base away is much larger, so this may be a read error. V and J are TRBV5-1 and TRBJ2-7; D gene ambiguous. V was pared by 0 bases and J by 8 bases, with 6 bases between. The CDR3 covers 11 residues. From germline, CDR1 is SGHRS and CDR2 YFSETQ. The CDR3 protein is CASSLDVKQYF. The DNA for the CDR3 is TGCGCCAGCAGCTTGGACGTCAAGCAGTACTTC.

This clonotype was seen at least ten times. This chain uses TRBV7-2 with TRBJ2-7; 8 nucleotides match TRBD2. With V trimmed by 0 bases and J by 5 bases, 0 bases remained unmatched. CDR3 size: 13 residues. Germline CDR1 reads SGHTA; CDR2 reads FQGNSA. DNA for the CDR3: TGTGCCAGCAGCTTAGCGCGGGAGGACGAGCAGTACTTC. Encoded protein: CASSLAREDEQYF.

This clonotype has ten or more counts. CDR3 nucleotide sequence: TGTGCCAGCAGTATCCCCCCTAGCGGTTACTACAATGAGCAGTTCTTC. Its translation is CASSIPPSGYYNEQFF. V gene TRBV28 combines with J gene TRBJ2-1, with TRBD2 matching 7 bases. This CDR3 is 16 amino acids long. V gave up 5 bases and J gave up 3 bases; unmatched junction bases: 10. The V gene's germline CDR1 is MDHEN and CDR2 SYDVKM. Filled out from reference TRBV28 and TRBJ2-1, the complete variable domain reads DVKVTQSSRYLVKRTGEKVFLECVQDMDHENMFWYRQDPGLGLRLIYFSYDVKMKEKGDIPEGYSVSREKKERFSLILESASTNQTSMYLCASSIPPSGYYNEQFFGPGTRLTVL.

This chain connects TRBV6-5 to TRBJ2-5; D unclear. Trimming stripped 2 bases from V and 2 bases from J, with 6 bases between. The CDR3 loop spans 13 amino acids. Germline CDR1 and CDR2: MNHEY and SVGAGI. The CDR3 is CASSYRLQETQYF. As DNA, the CDR3 is TGTGCCAGCAGTTACCGACTTCAAGAGACCCAGTACTTC.

This clonotype was recorded many times. The chain combines TRBV30 with TRBJ1-1; TRBD1 matches 7 bases. Trimming at V came to 4 bases and at J to 4 bases, leaving 9 bases not matched to a gene. The CDR3 extends over 14 amino acids. In germline, CDR1 is GTSNPN, CDR2 SVGIG (reference sequence). The CDR3 DNA is TGTGCCTGGATTAAACAGGGGTCGGGCACTGAAGCTTTCTTT. It codes for CAWIKQGSGTEAFF.

This clonotype was recorded a few times. The V and J genes are TRBV28 and TRBJ2-2; D uncertain. This CDR3 is 14 amino acids long. V was clipped by 5 bases and J by 8 bases, with 15 bases between them. The germline gives CDR1 MDHEN, CDR2 SYDVKM. CDR3 bases: TGTGCCAGCAGTGAAACAGTACGGGCGGGGGAGCTGTTTTTT. Translated, it gives CASSETVRAGELFF.

Ten or more counts support this clonotype. J is TRBJ1-5 and V is TRBV20-1; D is possibly TRBD1 (5 bases). The CDR3 extends over 15 amino acids. V was shortened by 2 bases and J by 3 bases, with 14 bases between the two germline ends. Germline-derived CDR1 and CDR2 are DFQATT and SNEGSKA (reference sequence). The CDR3, as DNA: TGCAGTGCTAGATACAAGCAGGGCTCCAATCAGCCCCAGCATTTT. It specifies CSARYKQGSNQPQHF.

Here the CDR3 DNA reads TGTGCCAGTAGGACTCAGGACCTGGGCCTTACCGGGGAGCTGTTTTTT. This sequence encodes CASRTQDLGLTGELFF. This rearrangement joins TRBV19 to TRBJ2-2; the D is unclear. The V and J ends lost 6 bases and 5 bases respectively, with 19 bases between them. The V gene's germline CDR1 is LNHDA and CDR2 SQIVND (reference sequence). This CDR3 has 16 amino acids.

The chain has TRBV9 and TRBJ2-7; possibly TRBD1 or TRBD2 for D (5 bases each). Between the trimmed V and J ends, which lost 4 bases and 7 bases, there was a span of 18 bases. CDR3 length: 14 amino acids. Germline V gene sequence: CDR1 SGDLS, CDR2 YYNGEE. CDR3: CASSPAGTAAEQYF. The CDR3 nucleotides are TGTGCCAGCAGCCCCGCCGGGACGGCCGCTGAGCAGTACTTC.

This clonotype was picked up one time. The CDR3 here is CASGLLAGYGVGEQYF. As DNA, the CDR3 is TGTGCTAGTGGTTTACTAGCGGGCTATGGGGTCGGCGAGCAGTACTTC. The chain recombines TRBV12-5 with TRBJ2-7, with TRBD2 matching 9 bases. CDR1 is LGHNT and CDR2 is FRNRAP in the germline V gene. Germline trimming cut 3 bases from V and 6 bases from J; bases unmatched to any gene: 12. The length of the CDR3 is 16 residues. Full variable domain (missing parts from reference TRBV12-5 and TRBJ2-7): DARVTQTPRHKVTEMGQEVTMRCQPILGHNTVFWYRQTMMQGLELLAYFRNRAPLDDSGMPKDRFSAEMPDATLATLKIQPSEPRDSAVYFCASGLLAGYGVGEQYFGPGTRLTVT.

This clonotype was recorded many times. The V and J genes are TRBV27 and TRBJ1-5; unclear D gene. Trimming left V 5 bases short and J 0 bases short, with 14 bases between. The CDR3 covers 16 residues. Germline V CDR1 and CDR2: MNHEY, SMNVEV (reference sequence). CDR3 sequence reads: CASSPSKGDSNQPQHF. CDR3 in DNA: TGTGCCAGCAGTCCCAGTAAGGGAGATAGCAATCAGCCCCAGCATTTT.

With respect to this clonotype: This may be a read error, as it is one base from a much larger clone. The V gene is TRBV11-2, the J gene TRBJ2-1; the match to TRBD2 covers 9 bases. The length of the CDR3 is 17 residues. Germline lookup yields CDR1 SGHAT and CDR2 FQNNGV. Here the CDR3 DNA reads TGTGCCAGCAGCTTAGCTGGCGGGAGGGTCTCCTACAATGAGCTGTTCTTC. This translates into CASSLAGGRVSYNELFF.

This clonotype was observed a handful of times. V usage is TRBV10-3 and J usage is TRBJ1-2; D is ambiguous. V lost 10 bases to trimming and J lost 7 bases, with 16 bases between them. The CDR3 covers 12 residues. Germline V gene lookup returns CDR1 ENHRY and CDR2 SYGVKD. CDR3 sequence: CATEGDLGGYTF. The CDR3 DNA sequence: TGTGCCACCGAGGGAGATCTGGGTGGCTACACCTTC.

This clonotype came up a few times. A read error may produce the germline difference seen at one junction end. The chain carries TRBV7-3 and TRBJ2-1, with TRBD2 matching 7 bases. This CDR3 has 16 amino acids. The germline V gene has CDR1 SGHTA and CDR2 FQGTGA. The CDR3 DNA reads TGTGCCGGCAGCTTACTCCCTAGCGGAAACAACAATGAGCAGTTCTTC. It translates to CAGSLLPSGNNNEQFF.

The sample holds many counts of this clonotype. This chain connects TRBV6-1 to TRBJ2-6; 8 nucleotides match TRBD2. Germline values: CDR1 MNHNS, CDR2 SASEGT. The CDR3 extends over 19 amino acids. V lost 8 bases and J lost 1; bases outside the gene matches: 16. This CDR3 reads CASEKRREAPRSGANVLTF. DNA for the CDR3: TGTGCCAGCGAGAAGAGGCGGGAGGCCCCCCGGTCTGGGGCCAACGTCCTGACTTTC.

This clonotype has a handful of counts. The V gene is TRBV18, the J gene TRBJ1-2, with 8 bases aligning to TRBD1. The ends lost 5 bases at V and 6 bases at J; junction bases unmatched: 5. This CDR3 has 13 amino acids. From germline, CDR1 is KGHSH and CDR2 LQKENI. Written as DNA, the CDR3 is TGTGCCAGCTCAACCCGGGGACAGGATGGCTACACCTTC. Translating gives CASSTRGQDGYTF.

This clonotype has just a few counts. The chain carries TRBV5-4 and TRBJ2-1; tentative D call: TRBD2 (6 bases). The CDR3 totals 15 residues. V gave up 1 base and J gave up 9 bases, with 17 bases separating them. CDR1 is SGHNT, CDR2 YYREEE, per germline (reference sequence). CDR3 region: CASSLPWQRVTEQFF. DNA of the CDR3: TGTGCCAGCAGCTTGCCTTGGCAGCGGGTCACTGAGCAGTTCTTC.

The chain uses TRBV30 and TRBJ2-1, with unresolved D. V was clipped by 2 bases and J by 11 bases, with 10 bases between them. The CDR3 is made up of 11 amino acids. The germline CDR1 and CDR2 sequences are GTSNPN and SVGIG (reference sequence). The CDR3 protein is CAWSLGRKQFF. CDR3 nucleotides: TGTGCCTGGAGTCTAGGGCGAAAGCAGTTCTTC.

This clonotype appeared many times. The genes are TRBV28 and TRBJ2-1; 9 bases match TRBD2. Germline CDR1 reads MDHEN; CDR2 reads SYDVKM. The J segment lost 2 bases and the V segment lost 4 bases, leaving 18 bases of the junction unmatched. The CDR3 is 20 amino acids. The CDR3 bases are TGTGCCAGCAGTTCACCATACCCCAACTGGCGCGGGAGGGCCTACAATGAGCAGTTCTTC. Its translation is CASSSPYPNWRGRAYNEQFF.

The sample holds many counts of this clonotype. The chain recombines TRBV27 with TRBJ1-1; D is perhaps TRBD1 (5 bases). Trimming removed 1 base from V and 0 bases from J, with 9 bases in between. This CDR3 is built from 15 residues. CDR1 and CDR2 (germline): MNHEY, SMNVEV (reference sequence). Here the CDR3 DNA reads TGTGCCAGCAGTTTATACCGGGGCCTGAACACTGAAGCTTTCTTT. It encodes CASSLYRGLNTEAFF.